This TCR beta chain was sequenced for a study of blood T cell repertoires in COVID-19. Study details: Donors in the United States, Italy and Spain gave samples during acute or convalescent COVID-19. From T cells, B-cell-depleted T cells, or PBMCs came the material, which was cDNA or gDNA.

Study processing details: Reference gene primers were amplified, and this amplification served to estimate nucleated cell counts. Sequencing was performed with immunoSEQ multiplex PCR; in TCRdb, only in-frame clones are kept and a portion is missing. Clone size and V and J calls were adopted from that table, with D and trimming inferred from the DNA. This table has about 220,000 clones, approximately 85% appearing once. Sequenced input: peripheral blood. This TCR derives from a woman aged 80 or older with COVID-19, enrolled during active disease.

The DNA for the CDR3 is TGTGCCAGCTCCCCGGGAGGGGCTAACTATGGCTACACCTTC. Amino acids: CASSPGGANYGYTF. J is TRBJ1-2 and V is TRBV3-1 (or the pseudogene TRBV3-2); tentatively, D is TRBD1 (5 bases). Germline V lookup: CDR1 LGHDT, CDR2 YNNKEL (reference sequence). V shed 8 bases and J shed 0 bases, with 13 bases lying between them. CDR3 length: 14 residues.